The rows below give T cell receptor beta chains drawn from one sample of a study of blood T cell repertoires in COVID-19. Generated by immunoSEQ multiplex PCR, the TCRdb table keeps only in-frame clones and is missing some. The sample carries 300,000 or so clones, 88% recorded once. Sequenced: peripheral blood. These receptor sequences come from a woman under 40 who had recovered from COVID-19. The CDR3 runs from the conserved cysteine through the conserved F or W. D genes are given only for firm matches. The listing skips clone size in some rows; elsewhere it reads once, few, many or a size class.

CDR3	DNA	D	V	size	J
CASSSGRRGAGMGNQPQHF	TGTGCCAGCAGTTCCGGTCGGCGAGGGGCGGGGATGGGAAATCAGCCCCAGCATTTT	NA	TRBV28	NA	TRBJ1-5
CASSAGGLPTEAFF	TGTGCCAGCAGTGCAGGGGGACTTCCCACTGAAGCTTTCTTT	TRBD1	TRBV2	NA	TRBJ1-1
CASRRDSYEQYF	TGTGCCAGCAGGAGGGACTCCTACGAGCAGTACTTC	NA	TRBV28	once	TRBJ2-7
CASTRLAGGPRETQYF	TGTGCCAGCACTAGACTAGCGGGGGGGCCAAGAGAGACCCAGTACTTC	TRBD2	TRBV3-1/TRBV3-2	NA	TRBJ2-5
CASSTDRGGDQPQHF	TGTGCCAGCAGCACCGACAGAGGGGGCGATCAGCCCCAGCATTTT	TRBD1	TRBV5-4	NA	TRBJ1-5
CASSQVGGADSGEQFF	TGCGCCAGCAGCCAAGTTGGGGGGGCAGACTCGGGAGAGCAGTTCTTC	NA	TRBV4-3	NA	TRBJ2-1
CASSKVDRGGSAQYF	TGTGCCAGCAGCAAAGTTGACAGGGGGGGTTCGGCCCAGTACTTC	TRBD1	TRBV5-5	NA	TRBJ2-5
CASSYAGLGAGEQYF	TGTGCCAGCAGTTACGCCGGACTCGGAGCGGGCGAGCAGTACTTC	NA	TRBV6-5	once	TRBJ2-7
CASSPRRGGSNDNEQFF	TGTGCCAGCTCACCACGTCGGGGGGGTAGCAATGACAATGAGCAGTTCTTC	TRBD2	TRBV18	NA	TRBJ2-1
CASSPQGQGVEKLFF	TGTGCCAGCAGCCCGCAGGGACAGGGGGTTGAAAAACTGTTTTTT	TRBD1	TRBV7-9	NA	TRBJ1-4
CASSELYRGESPLHF	TGTGCCAGCAGTGAATTGTACAGGGGGGAGTCACCCCTCCACTTT	TRBD1	TRBV6-1	NA	TRBJ1-6
CATSRVGSGAGELFF	TGTGCCACCAGCAGAGTAGGATCGGGGGCCGGGGAGCTGTTTTTT	NA	TRBV15	NA	TRBJ2-2
CASSVDRDRHSPLHF	TGTGCCAGCAGCGTAGACCGGGACAGACATTCACCCCTCCACTTT	TRBD1	TRBV9	NA	TRBJ1-6
CASTDGGAATNEKLFF	TGTGCCAGCACCGACGGAGGTGCCGCAACTAATGAAAAACTGTTTTTT	NA	TRBV5-4	NA	TRBJ1-4
CASSALLRGHSTDTQYF	TGTGCCAGCAGTGCTTTGCTCAGGGGACATAGCACAGATACGCAGTATTTT	NA	TRBV2	once	TRBJ2-3
CASSVQVSGNTIYF	TGTGCCAGCAGCGTACAGGTCTCTGGAAACACCATATATTTT	NA	TRBV9	NA	TRBJ1-3
CASSVSDRATGELFF	TGTGCCAGCAGCGTTTCGGACAGGGCAACCGGGGAGCTGTTTTTT	TRBD1	TRBV9	NA	TRBJ2-2
CASSDTASYEQYF	TGTGCCAGCAGTGATACAGCCTCCTACGAGCAGTACTTC	NA	TRBV6-1	NA	TRBJ2-7
CASSLRGPQETQYF	TGTGCCAGCAGTTTAAGGGGGCCTCAAGAGACCCAGTACTTC	TRBD1	TRBV27	NA	TRBJ2-5
CSVERSVGSSEAFF	TGCAGCGTTGAGAGGAGCGTTGGGTCGAGTGAAGCTTTCTTT	NA	TRBV29-1	NA	TRBJ1-1
CASSVVGGAQTYEQYF	TGTGCCAGCAGCGTAGTCGGGGGGGCACAAACCTACGAGCAGTACTTC	TRBD2	TRBV9	NA	TRBJ2-7
CASSSRQTNYGYTF	TGTGCCAGCAGCTCACGACAGACAAACTATGGCTACACCTTC	NA	TRBV9	NA	TRBJ1-2
CASSPQRGGDTQYF	TGTGCCAGCAGCCCTCAGCGGGGCGGAGATACGCAGTATTTT	TRBD2	TRBV7-2	NA	TRBJ2-3
CASSYSHRQGPYEQYF	TGTGCCAGCAGTTACTCCCACCGACAGGGGCCCTACGAGCAGTACTTC	TRBD1	TRBV6-2/TRBV6-3	NA	TRBJ2-7
CASSEIEGVSLSGNTIYF	TGTGCCAGCAGTGAAATAGAAGGGGTCTCTCTCTCTGGAAACACCATATATTTT	NA	TRBV6-1	NA	TRBJ1-3
CASSQDRDRGETQYF	TGCGCCAGCAGCCAAGATCGCGACAGGGGGGAGACCCAGTACTTC	TRBD1	TRBV4-1	NA	TRBJ2-5
CASSSRVTGTGGQTQYF	TGTGCCAGCAGCTCTCGGGTTACCGGGACAGGGGGCCAGACCCAGTACTTC	TRBD1	TRBV11-2	NA	TRBJ2-5
CASSLGLYTGELFF	TGTGCCAGCAGTTTGGGCCTATACACCGGGGAGCTGTTTTTT	NA	TRBV27	NA	TRBJ2-2